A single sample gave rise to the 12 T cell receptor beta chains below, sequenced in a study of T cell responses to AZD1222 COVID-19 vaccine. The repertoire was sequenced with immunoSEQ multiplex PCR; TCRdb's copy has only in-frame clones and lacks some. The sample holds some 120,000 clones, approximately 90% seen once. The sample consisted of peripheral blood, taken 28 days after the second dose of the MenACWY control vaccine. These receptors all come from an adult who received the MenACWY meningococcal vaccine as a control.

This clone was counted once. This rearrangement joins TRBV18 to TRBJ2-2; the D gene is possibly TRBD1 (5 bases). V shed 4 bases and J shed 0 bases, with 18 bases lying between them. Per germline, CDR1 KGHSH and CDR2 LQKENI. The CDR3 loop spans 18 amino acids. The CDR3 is CASSLMSQVSANTGELFF. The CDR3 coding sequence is TGTGCCAGCTCACTTATGTCACAGGTCAGCGCGAACACCGGGGAGCTGTTTTTT.

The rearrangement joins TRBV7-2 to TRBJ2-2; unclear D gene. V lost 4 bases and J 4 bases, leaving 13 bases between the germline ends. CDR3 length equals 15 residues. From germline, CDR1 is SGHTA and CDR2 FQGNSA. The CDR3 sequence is CASSYGDRATGELFF. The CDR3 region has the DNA TGTGCCAGCAGCTACGGTGATCGGGCCACCGGGGAGCTGTTTTTT.

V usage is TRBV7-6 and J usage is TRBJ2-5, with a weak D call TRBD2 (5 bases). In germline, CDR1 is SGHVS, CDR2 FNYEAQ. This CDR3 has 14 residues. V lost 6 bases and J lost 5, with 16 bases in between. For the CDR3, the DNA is TGTGCCAGCAGGCCGGAGGATATTTTTGAGACCCAGTACTTC. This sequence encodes CASRPEDIFETQYF. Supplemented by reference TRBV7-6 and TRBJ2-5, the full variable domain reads GAGVSQSPRYKVTKRGQDVALRCDPISGHVSLYWYRQALGQGPEFLTYFNYEAQQDKSGLPNDRFSAERPEGSISTLTIQRTEQRDSAMYRCASRPEDIFETQYFGPGTRLLVL.

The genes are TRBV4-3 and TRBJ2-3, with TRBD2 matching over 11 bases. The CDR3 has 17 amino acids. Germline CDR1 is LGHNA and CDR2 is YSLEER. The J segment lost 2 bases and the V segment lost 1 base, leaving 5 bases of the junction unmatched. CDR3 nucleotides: TGCGCCAGCAGCCAAGTAACTAGCGGGGGATTCACAGATACGCAGTATTTT. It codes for CASSQVTSGGFTDTQYF.

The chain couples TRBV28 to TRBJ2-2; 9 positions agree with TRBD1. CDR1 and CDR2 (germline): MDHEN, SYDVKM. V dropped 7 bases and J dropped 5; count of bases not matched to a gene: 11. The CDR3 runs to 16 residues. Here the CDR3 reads CASITRTGAYTGELFF. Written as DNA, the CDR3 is TGTGCCAGCATTACTCGGACAGGGGCATATACCGGGGAGCTGTTTTTT.

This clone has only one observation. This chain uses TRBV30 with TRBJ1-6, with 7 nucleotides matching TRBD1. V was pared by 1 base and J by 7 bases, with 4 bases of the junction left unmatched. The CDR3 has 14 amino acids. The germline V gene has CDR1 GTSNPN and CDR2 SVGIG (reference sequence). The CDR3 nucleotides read TGTGCCTGGAGTGCAGGGACAGACAATTCACCCCTCCACTTT. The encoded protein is CAWSAGTDNSPLHF.

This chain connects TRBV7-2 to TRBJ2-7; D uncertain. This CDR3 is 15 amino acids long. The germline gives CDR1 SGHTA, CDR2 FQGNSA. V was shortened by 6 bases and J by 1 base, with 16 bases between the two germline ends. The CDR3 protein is CASRRNGQESYEQYF. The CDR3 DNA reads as TGTGCCAGCAGACGAAATGGGCAGGAGTCCTACGAGCAGTACTTC.

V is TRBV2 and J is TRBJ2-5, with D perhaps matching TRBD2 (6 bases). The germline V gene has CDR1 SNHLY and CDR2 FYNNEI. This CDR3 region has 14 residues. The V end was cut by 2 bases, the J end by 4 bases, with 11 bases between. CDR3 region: CASSEFPGVETQYF. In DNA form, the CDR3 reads TGTGCCAGCAGTGAATTCCCGGGAGTAGAGACCCAGTACTTC.

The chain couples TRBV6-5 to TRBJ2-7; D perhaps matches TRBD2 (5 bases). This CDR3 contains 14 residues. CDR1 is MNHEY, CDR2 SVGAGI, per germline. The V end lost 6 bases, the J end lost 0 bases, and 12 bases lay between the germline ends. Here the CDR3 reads CASSGRGSSYEQYF. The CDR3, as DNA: TGTGCCAGCAGCGGAAGAGGGAGCTCCTACGAGCAGTACTTC.

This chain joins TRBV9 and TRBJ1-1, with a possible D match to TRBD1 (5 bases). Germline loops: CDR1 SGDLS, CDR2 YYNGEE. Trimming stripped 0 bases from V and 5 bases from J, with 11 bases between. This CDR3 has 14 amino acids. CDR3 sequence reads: CASSVVGVATEAFF. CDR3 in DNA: TGTGCCAGCAGCGTAGTGGGGGTCGCTACTGAAGCTTTCTTT.

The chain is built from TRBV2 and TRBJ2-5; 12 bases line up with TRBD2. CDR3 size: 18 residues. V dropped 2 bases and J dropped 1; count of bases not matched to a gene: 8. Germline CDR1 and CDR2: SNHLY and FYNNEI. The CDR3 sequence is CASSEFSLAGGSQETQYF. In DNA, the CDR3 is TGTGCCAGCAGTGAATTTAGCCTAGCGGGGGGGAGCCAAGAGACCCAGTACTTC.

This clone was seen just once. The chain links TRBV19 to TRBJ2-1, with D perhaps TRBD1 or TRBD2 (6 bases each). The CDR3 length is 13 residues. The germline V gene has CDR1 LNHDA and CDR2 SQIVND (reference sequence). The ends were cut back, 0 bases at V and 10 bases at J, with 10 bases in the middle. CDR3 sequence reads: CASSIEGGYEQFF. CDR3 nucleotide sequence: TGTGCCAGTAGTATAGAAGGGGGGTACGAGCAGTTCTTC. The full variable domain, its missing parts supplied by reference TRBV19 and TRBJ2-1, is DGGITQSPKYLFRKEGQNVTLSCEQNLNHDAMYWYRQDPGQGLRLIYYSQIVNDFQKGDIAEGYSVSREKKESFPLTVTSAQKNPTAFYLCASSIEGGYEQFFGPGTRLTVL.